Listed here is a single T cell receptor (beta chain). This sample was taken from a study of CD8 T cells in ankylosing spondylitis. This CDR3 region has 16 residues. The ends were cut back, 6 bases at V and 1 base at J, with 18 bases in the middle. CDR1 SEHNR and CDR2 FQNEAQ come from the germline V gene (reference sequence). In TCRdb, the 5' RACE reads were re-called with MiXCR into one record per CDR3 protein. The table lists 150,000 to 250,000 distinct CDR3 sequences, around 13% of them singletons, with more than 15% in the top ten. The sequenced material came from blood, either unsorted or a sorted T cell fraction (not recorded which). This chain connects TRBV7-9 to TRBJ1-1; D remains ambiguous. The TCR originated in a male donor with ankylosing spondylitis or in good health (not recorded which). The CDR3 region has the DNA TGTGCCAGCAGGCCTACCCCCCCTGGTGGGAACACTGAAGCTTTCTTT. It yields the protein CASRPTPPGGNTEAFF.